What follows is one T cell receptor beta chain and its context. The antigen is unknown. The CDR3 covers 16 residues. The germline V and J ends were trimmed by 2 bases and 0 bases, with 8 bases remaining between them. Per germline, CDR1 MNHEY and CDR2 SMNVEV (reference sequence). The protocol was immunoSEQ multiplex PCR, while the TCRdb copy is restricted to in-frame clones and leaves out a portion. The sample shows hundreds of thousands of clones, 88% of them seen only once. The treatment: roughly 19 received Ad26.COV2.S at low or high dose, single or two shots; about five received placebo; per-sample allocation not given. Collection of samples fell on day 63 after the first vaccine or placebo injection. These data come from a study of Ad26.COV2.S vaccination and SARS-CoV-2 variants. Study-level findings and limits: While placebo recipients had lower spike-specific TCR breadth, vaccine recipients had more.

The source of this sequence is a person between 18 and 65 years old who received the Ad26.COV2.S COVID-19 vaccine or a placebo. The material was peripheral blood, obtained in a trial of Ad26.COV2.S vaccine versus placebo. The V and J genes are TRBV27 and TRBJ1-6; D not certain. The CDR3 DNA follows: TGTGCCAGCAGTTTAAGGGAAAGCTCCTATAATTCACCCCTCCACTTT. As protein: CASSLRESSYNSPLHF.